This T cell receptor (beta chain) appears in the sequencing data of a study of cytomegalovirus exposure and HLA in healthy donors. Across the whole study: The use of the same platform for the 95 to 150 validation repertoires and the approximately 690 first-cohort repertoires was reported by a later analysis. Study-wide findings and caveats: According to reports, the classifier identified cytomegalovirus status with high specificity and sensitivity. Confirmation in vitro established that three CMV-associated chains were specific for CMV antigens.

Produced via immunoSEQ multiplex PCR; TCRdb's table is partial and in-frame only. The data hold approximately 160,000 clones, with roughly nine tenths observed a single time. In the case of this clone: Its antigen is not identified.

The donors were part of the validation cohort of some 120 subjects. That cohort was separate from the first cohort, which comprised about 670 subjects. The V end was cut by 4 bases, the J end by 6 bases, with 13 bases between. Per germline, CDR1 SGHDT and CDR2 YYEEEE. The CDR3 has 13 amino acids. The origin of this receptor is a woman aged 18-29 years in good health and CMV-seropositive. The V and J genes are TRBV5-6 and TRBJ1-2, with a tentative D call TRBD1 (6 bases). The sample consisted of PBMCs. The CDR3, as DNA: TGTGCCAGCAGCCAAAGGACAGATGATGGCTACACCTTC. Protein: CASSQRTDDGYTF.